Below are 21 T cell receptor beta chains sequenced from a single sample in a study of T cells of healthy individuals. TCRdb re-analysed the 5' RACE reads in MiXCR, keeping a single row per CDR3 protein. The sample lists about 82,000 distinct CDR3 sequences; approximately 5.4% were seen once. These receptors came from a female donor in good health.

This clonotype was detected ten times or more. The chain uses TRBV9 and TRBJ2-6; D remains unclear. CDR3 length: 15 amino acids. Looked up from germline, CDR1 is SGDLS and CDR2 is YYNGEE. V was clipped by 1 base and J by 0 bases, with 5 bases between them. The DNA of the CDR3 is TGTGCCAGCAGCGTATTAGTCTCTGGGGCCAACGTCCTGACTTTC. Its translation: CASSVLVSGANVLTF.

This clonotype was counted ten times or more. The chain carries TRBV7-9 and TRBJ2-7; the D call may be TRBD1 or TRBD2 (5 bases each). The CDR3 is 15 residues long. Germline lookup yields CDR1 SEHNR and CDR2 FQNEAQ (reference sequence). Deletions cut 1 base from V and 0 bases from J, with 10 bases between. As DNA, the CDR3 is TGTGCCAGCAGCTTAGGGTGGGGGAGCTCCTACGAGCAGTACTTC. Translated: CASSLGWGSSYEQYF.

This clonotype was seen a handful of times. The V call is TRBV2, the J call TRBJ2-1; 9 positions agree with TRBD2. CDR1 and CDR2 (germline): SNHLY, FYNNEI. This CDR3 has 16 residues. The junction had 4 bases not matched to a gene; V was cut back by 1 base and J by 3 bases. CDR3 loop: CASSEVRLAVYNEQFF. For the CDR3, the DNA is TGTGCCAGCAGTGAAGTACGACTAGCGGTCTACAATGAGCAGTTCTTC.

This clonotype was recorded many times. The V and J genes are TRBV27 and TRBJ2-7; D not certain. Germline V lookup: CDR1 MNHEY, CDR2 SMNVEV (reference sequence). This CDR3 spans 14 amino acids. Trimming took off 6 bases at V and 6 bases at J, with 18 bases between the two ends. CDR3 in DNA: TGTGCCAGCAGGCCAACTAATCGGTTTGGCGAGCAGTACTTC. Its protein is CASRPTNRFGEQYF.

A few counts support this clonotype. The rearrangement links TRBV20-1 to TRBJ1-1, with 7 bases identical to TRBD1. This CDR3 has 14 residues. CDR1 and CDR2 (germline): DFQATT, SNEGSKA (reference sequence). J was trimmed by 6 bases and V by 1 base; bases with no gene match: 8. The CDR3 spells CSARASPGGAEAFF. The CDR3 region has the DNA TGCAGTGCTAGAGCGTCCCCAGGGGGTGCTGAAGCTTTCTTT.

This clonotype was recorded many times. This CDR3 reads CSARGTGGPSSEQYF. In nucleotides, the CDR3 is TGCAGTGCCCGGGGGACGGGAGGGCCAAGTTCCGAGCAGTACTTC. The chain links TRBV20-1 to TRBJ2-7; 8 bases align to TRBD2. There are 15 residues in the CDR3. V shed 6 bases, J shed 6 bases, and the junction held 16 bases outside the gene matches. CDR1 and CDR2 (germline): DFQATT, SNEGSKA (reference sequence).

The chain uses TRBV12-3 or TRBV12-4 and TRBJ1-1; weak D call: TRBD1 (5 bases). The CDR3 extends over 16 amino acids. Trimming took off 7 bases at V and 0 bases at J, with 18 bases between the two ends. DNA of the CDR3: TGTGCCAGCAACCCGGCGGGGGGAAACATGAACACTGAAGCTTTCTTT. Its translation: CASNPAGGNMNTEAFF.

This clonotype was counted a few times. V usage is TRBV12-3 or TRBV12-4 and J usage is TRBJ2-3; 11 bases map to TRBD2. The CDR3 is made up of 18 amino acids. V lost 5 bases, J lost 3 bases, and 13 bases stayed unmatched. CDR3 sequence reads: CASSPPGPLAGGTDTQYF. The CDR3 DNA sequence: TGTGCCAGCAGTCCCCCAGGCCCTCTAGCGGGAGGAACAGATACGCAGTATTTT.

This clonotype was detected a few times. The chain recombines TRBV28 with TRBJ2-4; D remains unclear. Germline CDR1 is MDHEN and CDR2 is SYDVKM. The length of the CDR3 is 11 residues. V dropped 6 bases and J dropped 6 bases, with 6 bases sitting between them. CDR3 coding DNA: TGTGCCAGCAGCAATATAAACATTCAGTACTTC. As protein: CASSNINIQYF.

This chain joins TRBV5-1 and TRBJ1-4; D is possibly TRBD1 (5 bases). The germline CDR1 and CDR2 sequences are SGHRS and YFSETQ. The CDR3 is 16 residues long. Trimming took 2 bases from V and 8 from J, leaving 19 bases between them. In DNA form, the CDR3 reads TGCGCCAGCAGCTTAAGTGTAGGGCAGGGAAGCGAAAAACTGTTTTTT. As protein: CASSLSVGQGSEKLFF.

This clonotype appeared a few times. The chain couples TRBV28 to TRBJ2-1; TRBD1 aligns across 9 bases. The CDR3 is 15 residues long. CDR1 is MDHEN, CDR2 SYDVKM, per germline. Germline trimming cut 5 bases from V and 4 bases from J; bases unmatched to any gene: 6. The CDR3 DNA reads TGTGCCAGCAGTCACAGGGGGCGGGTTTACAATGAGCAGTTCTTC. Translating it yields CASSHRGRVYNEQFF.

This clonotype was found many times. This rearrangement joins TRBV28 to TRBJ2-7; D perhaps matches TRBD1 (6 bases). CDR3 length: 16 amino acids. The ends were cut back, 4 bases at V and 0 bases at J, with 16 bases in the middle. The germline gives CDR1 MDHEN, CDR2 SYDVKM. CDR3 DNA sequence: TGTGCCAGCAGTTCAGAAGCAGGGGAAAGCTCCTACGAGCAGTACTTC. Translation gives CASSSEAGESSYEQYF.

Relative to its sample, this clonotype is medium-sized. This chain connects TRBV7-2 to TRBJ1-4; 10 bases agree with TRBD1. J was trimmed by 7 bases and V by 5 bases; bases with no gene match: 7. Germline assignment: CDR1 SGHTA and CDR2 FQGNSA. The CDR3 sequence is 15 residues long. In DNA form, the CDR3 reads TGTGCCAGCAGCACCGACAGGGGGCTTGGTGAAAAACTGTTTTTT. It encodes CASSTDRGLGEKLFF.

There are many counts of this clonotype. The chain links TRBV5-1 to TRBJ2-5; D is perhaps TRBD1 or TRBD2 (5 bases each). Germline V lookup: CDR1 SGHRS, CDR2 YFSETQ. Between the trimmed V and J ends, which lost 3 bases and 4 bases, there was a span of 16 bases. The CDR3 is made up of 15 amino acids. The CDR3 DNA is TGCGCCAGCAGCTGGGGACGGACCCGAGGAGAGACCCAGTACTTC. As protein: CASSWGRTRGETQYF.

Ten or more counts support this clonotype. This chain connects TRBV6-5 to TRBJ2-7; tentatively, D is TRBD1 (6 bases). The CDR3 consists of 15 residues. V was trimmed by 4 bases and J by 5 bases, leaving 18 bases between them. The germline gives CDR1 MNHEY, CDR2 SVGAGI. The CDR3 nucleotides read TGTGCCAGCAGTTCCGCCGCCACAGGGTTCCACGAGCAGTACTTC. Protein sequence: CASSSAATGFHEQYF.

This clonotype was observed at least ten times. This rearrangement joins TRBV2 to TRBJ2-1; 9 positions agree with TRBD1. The junction had 6 bases not matched to a gene; V was cut back by 7 bases and J by 5 bases. From germline, CDR1 is SNHLY and CDR2 FYNNEI. This CDR3 region has 14 residues. DNA of the CDR3: TGTGCCAGCAAATCGGGACAGGGCCACAATGAGCAGTTCTTC. Its protein is CASKSGQGHNEQFF.

This clonotype was observed at least ten times. V is TRBV20-1 and J is TRBJ1-1; unclear D gene. This CDR3 has 12 residues. Germline V lookup: CDR1 DFQATT, CDR2 SNEGSKA (reference sequence). With 0 bases removed from V and 2 bases from J, the gap between germline ends came to 4 bases. CDR3 sequence (DNA): TGCAGTGCTAGAGATCGAAACACTGAAGCTTTCTTT. It encodes CSARDRNTEAFF.

This clonotype was seen ten or more times. V gene TRBV7-6 combines with J gene TRBJ2-5; D not resolved. V was shortened by 4 bases and J by 5 bases, with 14 bases between the two germline ends. This CDR3 contains 14 residues. In germline, CDR1 is SGHVS, CDR2 FNYEAQ. The CDR3 is CASSSGRYRETQYF. The CDR3 DNA reads TGTGCCAGCAGCTCGGGCCGCTATCGGGAGACCCAGTACTTC.

This clonotype appeared many times. J is TRBJ2-3 and V is TRBV4-2, with D possibly being TRBD1 (6 bases). This CDR3 has 15 amino acids. With 1 base removed from V and 1 base from J, the gap between germline ends came to 9 bases. Germline CDR1 is LGHNA and CDR2 is YNFKEQ. The CDR3 nucleotides read TGTGCCAGCAGCCAAGCTTCAGGGGGCACAGATACGCAGTATTTT. This codes for CASSQASGGTDTQYF.

The table lists this clonotype with a few counts. The chain has TRBV12-3 or TRBV12-4 and TRBJ2-5; TRBD1 aligns across 10 bases. The CDR3 loop spans 15 amino acids. V gave up 7 bases and J gave up 4 bases; unmatched junction bases: 9. The CDR3 protein is CASMQGRDRGETQYF. DNA of the CDR3: TGTGCCAGCATGCAGGGCCGGGACAGGGGAGAGACCCAGTACTTC.

This clonotype was seen ten or more times. V gene TRBV4-3 combines with J gene TRBJ2-6; D ambiguous. The CDR3 is made up of 17 amino acids. Trimming took off 0 bases at V and 2 bases at J, with 11 bases between the two ends. The germline CDR1 and CDR2 sequences are LGHNA and YSLEER. This CDR3 is CASSQDHVGAGANVLTF. The CDR3 DNA reads as TGCGCCAGCAGCCAAGATCATGTCGGAGCTGGGGCCAACGTCCTGACTTTC.